This is a list of T cell receptor beta chains from one sample in a study of identical twins. TCRdb redid the calling of the 5' RACE reads with MiXCR, one entry per CDR3 protein. The profile shows about 660,000 distinct CDR3 sequences, approximately 9% of them singletons. The sample was also linked to a second study, of yellow fever vaccine responses in identical twins.

Sequenced input: PBMCs. These receptors originate from a woman aged 18-29 years in good health. Each CDR3 is given with its conserved first and last residue. D genes are given only for firm matches. Size is stated for part of the rows, as once, few or many counts, or as a class when the clone is expanded.

v_gene,abundance,j_gene,d_gene,CDR3nt,CDR3aa
TRBV6-5,NA,TRBJ2-7,TRBD1,TGTGCCAGCAGTTACACCTGGGACAGGAGGTCCTACGAGCAGTACTTC,CASSYTWDRRSYEQYF
TRBV12-3/TRBV12-4,few,TRBJ2-5,NA,TGTGCCAGCAGTTCCGGGACTCACCAAGAGACCCAGTACTTC,CASSSGTHQETQYF
TRBV7-9,many,TRBJ2-2,NA,TGTGCCAGCAGCTTCCGGGCCGACACCGGGGAGCTGTTTTTT,CASSFRADTGELFF
TRBV11-2,NA,TRBJ2-3,TRBD2,TGTGCCAGCAGCTTAGGACTAGCGGGAGTCACCCGAAGCACAGATACGCAGTATTTT,CASSLGLAGVTRSTDTQYF
TRBV14,few,TRBJ2-1,TRBD2,TGTGCCAGCAGCCATCGACTAGCAGCCTACAATGAGCAGTTCTTC,CASSHRLAAYNEQFF
TRBV20-1,few,TRBJ1-1,NA,TGCAGTGCTTTTATGGCTGAAGCTTTCTTT,CSAFMAEAFF
TRBV9,NA,TRBJ2-3,TRBD2,TGTGCCAGCAGCCACGAAGGGGGCGGGGGGGCGACAGATACGCAGTATTTT,CASSHEGGGGATDTQYF
TRBV7-9,few,TRBJ2-3,NA,TGTGCCAGCAGCTTCTGGGGGCGGGGGCCCACAGATACGCAGTATTTT,CASSFWGRGPTDTQYF
TRBV7-2,NA,TRBJ2-7,TRBD1,TGTGCCAGCAGCTTTGGACAGGGGCCCCTCACCTACGAGCAGTACTTC,CASSFGQGPLTYEQYF
TRBV6-1,NA,TRBJ2-3,NA,TGTGCCAGCAGTCCGTACCGGGACACAGATACGCAGTATTTT,CASSPYRDTDTQYF
TRBV7-9,NA,TRBJ2-7,NA,TGTGCCAGCAGCTCCCGGAGGGTAACCTACGAGCAGTACTTC,CASSSRRVTYEQYF
TRBV27,NA,TRBJ2-1,TRBD2,TGTGCCAGCAGTTTTGATGAACTAGCGGGATTCAATGAGCAGTTCTTC,CASSFDELAGFNEQFF
TRBV28,few,TRBJ1-4,TRBD1,TGTGCCAGCAGCCCTGGTACAGGGGAAGAAAAACTGTTTTTT,CASSPGTGEEKLFF
TRBV5-1,many,TRBJ2-4,NA,TGCGCCAGCAGCTTTCAGGGAGTCGGCATTCAGTACTTC,CASSFQGVGIQYF
TRBV6-6,many,TRBJ1-5,TRBD1,TGTGCCAGCAGAACAGGGGAAGGGCAGCCCCAGCATTTT,CASRTGEGQPQHF
TRBV7-2,few,TRBJ2-5,TRBD2,TGTGCCAGCAGCTCACTAGCGGGAGCTTGGGAGACCCAGTACTTC,CASSSLAGAWETQYF
TRBV13,few,TRBJ2-7,TRBD1,TGTGCCAGCAGCCCGCCCCGACAGGGGGTCTATGAGCAGTACTTC,CASSPPRQGVYEQYF
TRBV12-3/TRBV12-4,many,TRBJ2-3,TRBD2,TGTGCCAGCAGGAGAGCGGGGGCAACAGATACGCAGTATTTT,CASRRAGATDTQYF
TRBV7-9,many,TRBJ2-3,NA,TGTGCCAGCAGCTTAGACCCCACAGATACGCAGTATTTT,CASSLDPTDTQYF
TRBV21-1,few,TRBJ1-2,NA,TGTTCCGGGACAGTTCGAACGCATGGCTACACCTTC,CSGTVRTHGYTF
TRBV4-3,NA,TRBJ2-2,TRBD2,TGCGCCAGCAGCCAAGATTGGCGGGGGGACATCCCCCCCGGGGAGCTGTTTTTT,CASSQDWRGDIPPGELFF
TRBV6-1,NA,TRBJ2-6,NA,TGTGCCAGAAACCTAAAAAACTCTGGGGCCAACGTCCTGACTTTC,CARNLKNSGANVLTF
TRBV7-2,many,TRBJ2-1,TRBD2,TGTGCCAGCGCTTTGGGGGGGGTCTACAATGAGCAGTTCTTC,CASALGGVYNEQFF
TRBV24-1,NA,TRBJ2-1,TRBD2,TGTGCCACCAGTGAGGGGCAGTGGGATCCAGCGGGGCAGGTGTACAATGAGCAGTTCTTC,CATSEGQWDPAGQVYNEQFF
TRBV25-1,many,TRBJ2-3,NA,TGTGCCAGCAGTGAGCGCTTTGCCGGTTCCGCAGATACGCAGTATTTT,CASSERFAGSADTQYF
TRBV5-1,NA,TRBJ2-5,TRBD2,TGCGCCAGCAGCTTGGTAGTGTCGGCTAGCGGGGCCTCCGAGACCCAGTACTTC,CASSLVVSASGASETQYF
TRBV29-1,many,TRBJ2-1,TRBD2,TGCAGCGTTGAAGGATCTAGCGGGAGCTACAATGAGCAGTTCTTC,CSVEGSSGSYNEQFF
TRBV11-2,few,TRBJ2-7,NA,TGTGCCAGCAGCCTGATCCTAGCTGGGCTGAGCTCCTACGAGCAGTACTTC,CASSLILAGLSSYEQYF
TRBV5-1,NA,TRBJ2-2,NA,TGCGCCAGCAGCTTGGCAAGGGGACTCCCCGACTTTATGGATACCGGGGAGCTGTTTTTT,CASSLARGLPDFMDTGELFF
TRBV12-3/TRBV12-4,NA,TRBJ2-7,NA,TGTGCCAGCAGTTTACGTTTAGGGGCGGACTTTAACTACGAGCAGTACTTC,CASSLRLGADFNYEQYF
TRBV7-2,few,TRBJ2-2,NA,TGTGCCAGCAGCTTAGCGCAAAATAGCGGGGAGCTGTTTTTT,CASSLAQNSGELFF
TRBV7-9,many,TRBJ2-1,NA,TGTGCCAGCGGACTGAGTAACAATGAGCAGTTCTTC,CASGLSNNEQFF
TRBV6-2/TRBV6-3,NA,TRBJ2-5,NA,TGTGCCAGCAGTTACTCAGGGCCAAGGGAGACCCAGTACTTC,CASSYSGPRETQYF
TRBV28,many,TRBJ2-5,NA,TGTGCCAGCACCTTCTCTGGAGAAGAGACCCAGTACTTC,CASTFSGEETQYF
TRBV29-1,few,TRBJ2-3,NA,TGCAGCGTTGGGGGGCGCGAGGGGAACTTAGATACGCAGTATTTT,CSVGGREGNLDTQYF
TRBV7-2,few,TRBJ1-1,NA,TGTGCCAGCAGTTTCGATCACGTGGGCACTGAAGCTTTCTTT,CASSFDHVGTEAFF
TRBV10-3,few,TRBJ2-7,TRBD1,TGTGCCATCAGTGCATTGACAGGGGACACCTACGAGCAGTACTTC,CAISALTGDTYEQYF
TRBV7-9,NA,TRBJ2-5,TRBD2,TGTGCCAGCAGCCATAGCGGGAGGGTTGAGACCCAGTACTTC,CASSHSGRVETQYF
TRBV27,few,TRBJ2-1,NA,TGTGCCAGCAGTTTACTCGACAAAGCCCTGGATCATGAGCAGTTCTTC,CASSLLDKALDHEQFF
TRBV7-9,many,TRBJ2-7,TRBD1,TGTGCCAGCAGCTTTCGGGACAGATCCTACGAGCAGTACTTC,CASSFRDRSYEQYF
TRBV27,NA,TRBJ1-4,NA,TGTGCCAGCAGGCCCTGGAGCGGAAAACTGTTTTTT,CASRPWSGKLFF
TRBV10-2,NA,TRBJ1-4,TRBD1,TGCGCCAGCAGCCGTGGACAGGTTGTTGGAGCTAATGAAAAACTGTTTTTT,CASSRGQVVGANEKLFF
TRBV12-3/TRBV12-4,many,TRBJ2-2,TRBD1,TGTGCCAGCAGTTTGAGCCGCAGGGGGCGCGGTAGCACCGGGGAGCTGTTTTTT,CASSLSRRGRGSTGELFF
TRBV7-3,NA,TRBJ2-1,NA,TGTGCCAGCAGCTTACAGGGTTCGAGCTCCTACAATGAGCAGTTCTTC,CASSLQGSSSYNEQFF
TRBV12-3/TRBV12-4,few,TRBJ2-5,TRBD2,TGTGCCAGCAGTTCCTACCGGGGGGGCGAGACCCAGTACTTC,CASSSYRGGETQYF